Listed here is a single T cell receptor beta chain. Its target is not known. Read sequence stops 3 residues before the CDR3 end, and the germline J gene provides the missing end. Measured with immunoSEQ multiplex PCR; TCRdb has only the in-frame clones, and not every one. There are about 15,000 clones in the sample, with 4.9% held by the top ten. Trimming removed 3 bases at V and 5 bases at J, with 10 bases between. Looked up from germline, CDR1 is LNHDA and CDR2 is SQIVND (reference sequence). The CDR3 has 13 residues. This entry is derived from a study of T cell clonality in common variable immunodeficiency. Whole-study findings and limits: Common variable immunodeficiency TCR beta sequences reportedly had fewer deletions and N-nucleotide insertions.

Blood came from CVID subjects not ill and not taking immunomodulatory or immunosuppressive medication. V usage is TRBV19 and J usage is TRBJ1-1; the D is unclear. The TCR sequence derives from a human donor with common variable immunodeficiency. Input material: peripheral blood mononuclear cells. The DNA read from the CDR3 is TGTGCCAGTAGTATTACAGATCGAACTGAA. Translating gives CASSITDRTE. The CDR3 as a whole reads CASSITDRTEAFF.